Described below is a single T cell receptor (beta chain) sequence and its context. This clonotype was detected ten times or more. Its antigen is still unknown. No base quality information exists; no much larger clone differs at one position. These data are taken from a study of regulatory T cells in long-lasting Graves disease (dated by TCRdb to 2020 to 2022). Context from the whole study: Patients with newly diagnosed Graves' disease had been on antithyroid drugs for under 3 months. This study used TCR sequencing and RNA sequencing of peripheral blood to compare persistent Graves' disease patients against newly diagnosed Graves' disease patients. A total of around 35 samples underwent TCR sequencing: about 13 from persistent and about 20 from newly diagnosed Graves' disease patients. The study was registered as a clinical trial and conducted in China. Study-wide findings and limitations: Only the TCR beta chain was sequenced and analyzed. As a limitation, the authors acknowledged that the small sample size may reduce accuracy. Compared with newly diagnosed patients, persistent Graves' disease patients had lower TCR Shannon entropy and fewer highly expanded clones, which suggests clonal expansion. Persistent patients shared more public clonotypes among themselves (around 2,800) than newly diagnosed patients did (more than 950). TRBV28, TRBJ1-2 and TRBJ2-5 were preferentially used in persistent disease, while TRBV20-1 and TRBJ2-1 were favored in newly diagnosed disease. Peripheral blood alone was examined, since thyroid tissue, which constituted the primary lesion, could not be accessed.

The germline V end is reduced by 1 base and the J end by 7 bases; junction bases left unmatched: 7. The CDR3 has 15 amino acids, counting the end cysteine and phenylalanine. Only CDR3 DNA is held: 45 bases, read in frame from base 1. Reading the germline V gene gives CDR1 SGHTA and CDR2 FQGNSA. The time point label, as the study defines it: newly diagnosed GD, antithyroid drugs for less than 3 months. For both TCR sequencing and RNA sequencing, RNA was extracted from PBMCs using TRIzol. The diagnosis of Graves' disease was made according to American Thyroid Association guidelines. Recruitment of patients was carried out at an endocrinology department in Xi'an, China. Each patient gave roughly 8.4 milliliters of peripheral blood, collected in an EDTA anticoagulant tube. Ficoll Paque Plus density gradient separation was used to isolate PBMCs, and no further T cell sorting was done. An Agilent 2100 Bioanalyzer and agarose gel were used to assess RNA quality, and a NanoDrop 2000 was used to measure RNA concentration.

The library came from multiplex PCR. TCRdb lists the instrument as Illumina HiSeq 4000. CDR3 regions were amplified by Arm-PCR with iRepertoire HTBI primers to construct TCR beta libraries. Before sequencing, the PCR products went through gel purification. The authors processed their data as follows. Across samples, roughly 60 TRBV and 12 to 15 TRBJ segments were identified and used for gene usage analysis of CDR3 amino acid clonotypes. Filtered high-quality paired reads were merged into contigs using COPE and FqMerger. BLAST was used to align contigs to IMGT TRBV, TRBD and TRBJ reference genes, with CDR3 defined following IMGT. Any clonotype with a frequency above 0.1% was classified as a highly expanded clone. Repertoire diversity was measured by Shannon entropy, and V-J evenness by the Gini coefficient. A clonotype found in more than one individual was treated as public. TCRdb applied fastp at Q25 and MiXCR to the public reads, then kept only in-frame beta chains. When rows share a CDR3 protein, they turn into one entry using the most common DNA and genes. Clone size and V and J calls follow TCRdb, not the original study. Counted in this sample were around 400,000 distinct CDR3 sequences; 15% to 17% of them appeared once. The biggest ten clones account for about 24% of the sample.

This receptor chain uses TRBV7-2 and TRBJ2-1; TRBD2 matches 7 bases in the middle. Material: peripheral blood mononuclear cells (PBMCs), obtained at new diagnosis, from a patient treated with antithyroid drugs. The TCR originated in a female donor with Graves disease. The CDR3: CASSLEGRVGNEQFF. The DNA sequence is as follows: TGTGCCAGCAGCTTAGAGGGGAGGGTCGGAAATGAGCAGTTCTTC.